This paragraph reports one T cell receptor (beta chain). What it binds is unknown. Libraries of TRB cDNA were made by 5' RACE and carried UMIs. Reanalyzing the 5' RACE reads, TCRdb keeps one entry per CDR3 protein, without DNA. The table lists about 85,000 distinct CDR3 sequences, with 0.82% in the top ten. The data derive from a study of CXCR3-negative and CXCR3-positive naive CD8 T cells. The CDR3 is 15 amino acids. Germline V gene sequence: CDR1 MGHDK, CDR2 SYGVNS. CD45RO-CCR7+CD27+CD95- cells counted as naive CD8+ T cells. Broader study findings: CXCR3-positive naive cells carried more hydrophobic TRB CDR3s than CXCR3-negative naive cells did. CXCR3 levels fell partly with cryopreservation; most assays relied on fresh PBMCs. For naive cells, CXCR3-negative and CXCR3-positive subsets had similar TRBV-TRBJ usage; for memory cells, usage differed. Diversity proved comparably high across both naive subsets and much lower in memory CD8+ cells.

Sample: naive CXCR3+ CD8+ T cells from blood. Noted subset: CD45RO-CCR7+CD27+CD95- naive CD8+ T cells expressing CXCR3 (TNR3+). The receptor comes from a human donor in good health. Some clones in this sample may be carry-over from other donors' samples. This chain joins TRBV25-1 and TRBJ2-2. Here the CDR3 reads CASSEYSDNTGELFF.